This TCR beta chain was identified in a study of cytomegalovirus exposure and HLA in healthy donors. Looked up from germline, CDR1 is SGHTA and CDR2 is FQGNSA. V shed 5 bases and J shed 7 bases, with 12 bases lying between them. This CDR3 region has 13 residues. PCR was performed using 60 Vbeta and 13 Jbeta primers. The table came from immunoSEQ multiplex PCR; TCRdb's copy has only in-frame clones and leaves some out. The table shows 130,000 or so clones, with 75% occurring only once. Sequences were obtained from PBMCs. The chain uses TRBV7-2 and TRBJ2-4, with no clear D. This receptor was identified in a woman in her forties in good health and CMV-seropositive. The CDR3 coding sequence is TGTGCCAGCAGCCCACGGGTTGGGAACATTCAGTACTTC. It yields the protein CASSPRVGNIQYF. Using reference TRBV7-2 and TRBJ2-4 for the parts outside the CDR3, the full variable domain is GAGVSQSPSNKVTEKGKDVELRCDPISGHTALYWYRQSLGQGLEFLIYFQGNSAPDKSGLPSDRFSAERTGGSVSTLTIQRTQQEDSAVYLCASSPRVGNIQYFGAGTRLSVL.